This entry concerns a single T cell receptor beta chain. Antigen: not known. Assay: immunoSEQ multiplex PCR; the TCRdb copy retains only in-frame clones and omits some. The top ten hold 5.5% to 7% of the sample, which has around 25,000 clones, around 78% seen once. This record belongs to a study of tumor-infiltrating lymphocytes in localized non-small cell lung cancer. CDR3 length equals 12 residues. Trimming took 0 bases from V and 4 from J, leaving 4 bases between them. Germline-derived CDR1 and CDR2 are WNHNN and SYGVQD (reference sequence). Study conclusions and caveats: Tumors had more T cell infiltration than uninvolved lung, per TCRbeta sequencing and CD3 counts. TCR sequencing covered a subset of patients with enough tissue. Immunotypes IM1 and IM2 had similar TCR-derived T-cell fractions.

The sequenced material came from lung tumor tissue. The rearrangement links TRBV10-1 to TRBJ2-7; D is uncertain. The receptor comes from a human donor with non-small cell lung cancer. The CDR3 spells CASSESGYEQYF. CDR3 sequence (DNA): TGCGCCAGCAGTGAGTCGGGGTACGAGCAGTACTTC.